The entry below describes one T cell receptor (beta chain). The antigen remains undetermined. The data are from a study of T cell responses to AZD1222 COVID-19 vaccine. Study outcomes and limitations: The repertoires were collected only after the peak T cell response. The sample set comprised mostly white British donors with more females, and clonal diversity was possibly underestimated.

This table comes from immunoSEQ multiplex PCR, and its TCRdb copy is limited to in-frame clones, with some not included. The data contain about 130,000 clones, 75% to 90% of them singletons. The germline gives CDR1 MNHEY, CDR2 SVGAGI. The CDR3 consists of 16 residues. Losses at the gene ends were 1 base for V and 10 bases for J; bases not matched to a gene: 9. The rearrangement uses TRBV6-5 and TRBJ2-1; 11 bases agree with TRBD2. The sequenced sample was peripheral blood, obtained 28 days after the second AZD1222 dose. This clonotype was sampled from an adult who received the AZD1222 COVID-19 vaccine. CDR3 amino acids: CASSYFGIAGGHEQFF. The CDR3 DNA follows: TGTGCCAGCAGTTACTTCGGGATAGCGGGGGGGCACGAGCAGTTCTTC.